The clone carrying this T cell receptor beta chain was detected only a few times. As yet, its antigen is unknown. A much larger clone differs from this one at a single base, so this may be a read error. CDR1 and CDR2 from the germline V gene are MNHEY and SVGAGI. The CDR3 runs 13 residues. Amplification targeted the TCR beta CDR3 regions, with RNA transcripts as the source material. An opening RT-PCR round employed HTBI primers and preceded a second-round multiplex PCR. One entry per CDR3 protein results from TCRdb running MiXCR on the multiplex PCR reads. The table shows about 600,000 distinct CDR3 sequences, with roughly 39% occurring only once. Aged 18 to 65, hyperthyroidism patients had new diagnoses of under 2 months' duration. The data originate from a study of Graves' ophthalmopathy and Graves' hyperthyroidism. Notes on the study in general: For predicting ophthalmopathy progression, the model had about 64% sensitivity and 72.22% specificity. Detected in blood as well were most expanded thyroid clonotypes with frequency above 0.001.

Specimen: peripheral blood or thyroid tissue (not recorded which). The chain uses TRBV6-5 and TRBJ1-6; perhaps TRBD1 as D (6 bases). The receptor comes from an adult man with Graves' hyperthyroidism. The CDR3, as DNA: TGTGCCAGCAGCGGGACAACTAATCCACCCCTCCACTTT. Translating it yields CASSGTTNPPLHF.